A single sample is the source of the 2 T cell receptor beta chains below, sequenced in a study of early T cells in non-severe SARS-CoV-2 infection (dated by TCRdb to 2020 to 2022). The library was obtained by 5' RACE. Sequenced on a NextSeq 500. TCRdb reprocessed the public reads (quality trimming at Q25 with fastp, clone calling with MiXCR) and kept in-frame beta chains. Every entry covers one CDR3 protein and lists the most common genes and DNA from its rows. The sample has 40,000 to 50,000 distinct CDR3 sequences on record, roughly 12% of them singletons. Of the sample, around a fifth falls within the top ten clones. Material for sequencing was whole blood. All receptors derive from an adult who was a healthcare worker with PCR-confirmed SARS-CoV-2 infection or an uninfected control (not recorded which).

This clonotype was recorded at least ten times. The chain carries TRBV5-1 and TRBJ1-2, with 12 bases matching TRBD1. Germline trimming cut 0 bases from V and 8 bases from J; bases unmatched to any gene: 5. Germline CDR1 is SGHRS and CDR2 is YFSETQ. This CDR3 is 15 amino acids long. CDR3 sequence: CASSLEGQGARGYTF. DNA for the CDR3: TGCGCCAGCAGCTTGGAGGGACAGGGGGCGCGAGGCTACACCTTC. The variable domain in full, completed from reference TRBV5-1 and TRBJ1-2, reads KAGVTQTPRYLIKTRGQQVTLSCSPISGHRSVSWYQQTPGQGLQFLFEYFSETQRNKGNFPGRFSGRQFSNSRSEMNVSTLELGDSALYLCASSLEGQGARGYTFGSGTRLTVV.

This clonotype has only a few counts. V and J are TRBV15 and TRBJ2-5, with D perhaps TRBD2 (5 bases). V lost 0 bases and J lost 5, with 16 bases in between. The CDR3 is 16 amino acids. Germline V gives CDR1 LNHNV, CDR2 YYDKDF (reference sequence). CDR3 sequence (DNA): TGTGCCACCAGCAGAGATACGGCGGGCAGAAGGGAGACCCAGTACTTC. Its translation is CATSRDTAGRRETQYF.